The rows below give T cell receptor beta chains drawn from one sample of a study of T-cell memory formation after mild COVID-19. MiXCR, run by TCRdb on the 5' RACE reads, gives a single entry per CDR3 protein. The sample includes around 500,000 distinct CDR3 sequences, 18% of them seen just once. The sequenced material came from PBMCs or a T cell subset sorted from them (not recorded which). Every receptor here comes from an adult woman who had mild COVID-19 (a few samples of this study predate the infection). Cell type and time point are not known. The conserved cysteine and the conserved F or W are not part of the CDR3 here. The order of the fields is J gene, V gene, CDR3 protein.

j_gene: TRBJ1-1
v_gene: TRBV5-6
CDR3aa: ASSFVHTRDSEAF

j_gene: TRBJ2-7
v_gene: TRBV5-1
CDR3aa: ASSSTPGQTYEQY

j_gene: TRBJ2-1
v_gene: TRBV18
CDR3aa: ASSNTGTGSEQF

j_gene: TRBJ1-2
v_gene: TRBV7-9
CDR3aa: ASSRDREYGYT

j_gene: TRBJ2-2
v_gene: TRBV9
CDR3aa: ASSVGGNTGELF

j_gene: TRBJ2-5
v_gene: TRBV7-8
CDR3aa: ASSLARDYRGRETQY

j_gene: TRBJ1-1
v_gene: TRBV5-1
CDR3aa: ASSLEQAWVNTEAF

j_gene: TRBJ2-2
v_gene: TRBV5-8
CDR3aa: ASSPRVTGELF

j_gene: TRBJ1-6
v_gene: TRBV18
CDR3aa: ASSPRYNRGPNSPLH

j_gene: TRBJ2-1
v_gene: TRBV7-9
CDR3aa: ASSLEALWDNEQF

j_gene: TRBJ1-6
v_gene: TRBV9
CDR3aa: ASSPQRGDRVNSPLH

j_gene: TRBJ2-4
v_gene: TRBV4-1
CDR3aa: ASSQDKAQY

j_gene: TRBJ2-5
v_gene: TRBV5-1
CDR3aa: ASSLAGRGRQETQY

j_gene: TRBJ1-2
v_gene: TRBV7-9
CDR3aa: ASSFRQGYT

j_gene: TRBJ2-1
v_gene: TRBV11-2
CDR3aa: ASRRLAGGSYNEQF

j_gene: TRBJ2-7
v_gene: TRBV3-1
CDR3aa: ASSQDRTGEGYYEQY

j_gene: TRBJ2-2
v_gene: TRBV30
CDR3aa: AWSVLMETGELF

j_gene: TRBJ1-4
v_gene: TRBV18
CDR3aa: ASSPGLNEKLF

j_gene: TRBJ2-7
v_gene: TRBV20-1
CDR3aa: SAREGPGTAYEQY

j_gene: TRBJ2-1
v_gene: TRBV7-2
CDR3aa: ASSFGTSGRVNEQF

j_gene: TRBJ2-3
v_gene: TRBV5-4
CDR3aa: ASSQIPGHQLTDTQY

j_gene: TRBJ2-2
v_gene: TRBV4-3
CDR3aa: ASSQRVRRVPAGELF

j_gene: TRBJ1-4
v_gene: TRBV5-6
CDR3aa: ASSSRRTEEKLF

j_gene: TRBJ2-6
v_gene: TRBV6-5
CDR3aa: ASSYGSGGANVLT